A single sample is the source of the 29 T cell receptor beta chains below, sequenced in a study of cytomegalovirus exposure and HLA in healthy donors (dated by TCRdb to the late 2010s). The method was the immunoSEQ multiplex PCR assay. For the multiplex PCR, a mixture combining 60 forward primers for TCR Vbeta segments and 13 reverse primers for TCR Jbeta segments was used. TCRdb holds this immuneACCESS table with in-frame rearrangements only. Some clones are missing; in checked studies, unresolved V genes explain under half, and the rest has no known cause. Within this sample are 90,000 to 150,000 clones, with 74% of them counted one time only. The ten most abundant clones make up 2% to 2.5% of the sample. Sequenced material: PBMCs. The receptors stem from a human donor in good health.

The CDR3 is CASSRSALAGYNEQFF. The CDR3 coding sequence is TGTGCCAGCAGCCGTAGTGCACTAGCGGGTTACAATGAGCAGTTCTTC. The gene calls are TRBV7-6 and TRBJ2-1; 9 bases align to TRBD2. The CDR3 extends over 16 amino acids. Germline CDR1 reads SGHVS; CDR2 reads FNYEAQ. V was clipped by 5 bases and J by 4 bases; unmatched bases: 9.

This clone was seen a few times. The rearrangement links TRBV28 to TRBJ1-5; no firm D call. This CDR3 region has 11 residues. V was clipped by 4 bases and J by 5 bases, with 3 bases between them. From germline, CDR1 is MDHEN and CDR2 SYDVKM. The CDR3 nucleotides are TGTGCCAGCAGTTCGGATCAGCCCCAGCATTTT. Translated, it gives CASSSDQPQHF.

Only one count was recorded for this clone. This sequence joins TRBV6-5 and TRBJ1-4, with TRBD1 matching 8 bases. Germline V gives CDR1 MNHEY, CDR2 SVGAGI. There are 15 residues in the CDR3. Unmatched junction bases numbered 6, after V lost 4 bases and J lost 5 bases. The chain's CDR3 is CASSSDRDRNEKLFF. Written as DNA, the CDR3 is TGTGCCAGCAGTTCAGACCGGGACAGGAATGAAAAACTGTTTTTT.

This chain uses TRBV5-1 with TRBJ1-5, with 7 bases that match TRBD1. CDR1 is SGHRS and CDR2 is YFSETQ in the germline V gene. V gave up 0 bases and J gave up 4 bases; unmatched junction bases: 4. The CDR3 runs 15 residues. DNA for the CDR3: TGCGCCAGCAGCTTGGACGGGACAGAGAATCAGCCCCAGCATTTT. Amino acid sequence: CASSLDGTENQPQHF. The variable domain in full, completed from reference TRBV5-1 and TRBJ1-5, reads KAGVTQTPRYLIKTRGQQVTLSCSPISGHRSVSWYQQTPGQGLQFLFEYFSETQRNKGNFPGRFSGRQFSNSRSEMNVSTLELGDSALYLCASSLDGTENQPQHFGDGTRLSIL.

The genes are TRBV2 and TRBJ2-5; 9 nucleotides line up with TRBD2. Germline V gene data show CDR1 as SNHLY and CDR2 as FYNNEI. This CDR3 region has 11 residues. V was clipped by 8 bases and J by 7 bases; unmatched bases: 2. This CDR3 is CASGGGGTQYF. For the CDR3, the DNA is TGTGCCAGCGGCGGGGGGGGGACCCAGTACTTC. The full variable domain, with the rest looked up from reference TRBV2 and TRBJ2-5, is EPEVTQTPSHQVTQMGQEVILRCVPISNHLYFYWYRQILGQKVEFLVSFYNNEISEKSEIFDDQFSVERPDGSNFTLKIRSTKLEDSAMYFCASGGGGTQYFGPGTRLLVL.

CDR3 DNA sequence: TGTGCCAGCACCCCTCAGCGGGCTAGCACAGATACGCAGTATTTT. It encodes CASTPQRASTDTQYF. This chain links TRBV7-2 with TRBJ2-3; weak D call: TRBD2 (6 bases). CDR3 length: 15 residues. The germline CDR1 and CDR2 sequences are SGHTA and FQGNSA. Trimming took 7 bases from V and 0 from J, leaving 14 bases between them.

The CDR3 here is CTSSQGTGGRVQGAKNIQYF. The CDR3 nucleotides read TGCACCAGCAGCCAAGGGACAGGGGGCCGAGTACAAGGAGCCAAAAACATTCAGTACTTC. The V and J genes are TRBV1 and TRBJ2-4; TRBD1 is taken as the D call from the table, unchecked against the DNA. TRBV1 is a pseudogene segment. The CDR3 consists of 20 residues.

This chain uses TRBV25-1 with TRBJ2-6; TRBD2 agrees at 9 bases. CDR1 is MGHDK, CDR2 SYGVNS, per germline. V was pared by 5 bases and J by 0 bases, with 8 bases of the junction left unmatched. The CDR3 is 18 amino acids. The CDR3 loop is CASSPSREGRSGANVLTF. CDR3 DNA: TGTGCCAGCAGTCCCTCGCGGGAGGGACGCTCTGGGGCCAACGTCCTGACTTTC. Filled out from reference TRBV25-1 and TRBJ2-6, the complete variable domain reads EADIYQTPRYLVIGTGKKITLECSQTMGHDKMYWYQQDPGMELHLIHYSYGVNSTEKGDLSSESTVSRIRTEHFPLTLESARPSHTSQYLCASSPSREGRSGANVLTFGAGSRLTVL.

The rearrangement uses TRBV7-8 and TRBJ1-2; D ambiguous. The CDR3 is 12 amino acids. Germline loops: CDR1 SGHVS, CDR2 FQNEAQ. The V and J ends lost 2 bases and 9 bases respectively, with 10 bases between them. In DNA, the CDR3 is TGTGCCAGCAGCTTAAGCGGTTTTAGCTACACCTTC. Translating gives CASSLSGFSYTF.

The chain couples TRBV9 to TRBJ2-7, with 7 bases identical to TRBD2. Germline trimming cut 4 bases from V and 2 bases from J; bases unmatched to any gene: 3. The length of the CDR3 is 13 residues. The germline V gene encodes CDR1 SGDLS and CDR2 YYNGEE. Here the CDR3 DNA reads TGTGCCAGCAGCCCTGGGACTACCTACGAGCAGTACTTC. This codes for CASSPGTTYEQYF.

This rearrangement joins TRBV5-1 to TRBJ1-1, with 10 bases aligning to TRBD1. The J segment lost 3 bases and the V segment lost 5 bases, leaving 7 bases of the junction unmatched. Germline CDR1 SGHRS, CDR2 YFSETQ. This CDR3 is built from 15 residues. CDR3 in amino acids: CASSDRGPMDTEAFF. The CDR3, as DNA: TGCGCCAGCAGTGACAGGGGGCCAATGGACACTGAAGCTTTCTTT.

This clone is a singleton in its sample. The CDR3 nucleotides are TGTGCCAGCAGCTTAGTCCTAGCGGGAACTACAGATACGCAGTATTTT. The encoded protein is CASSLVLAGTTDTQYF. The V call is TRBV7-6, the J call TRBJ2-3; TRBD2 agrees at 9 bases. Looked up from germline, CDR1 is SGHVS and CDR2 is FNYEAQ. The J segment lost 3 bases and the V segment lost 1 base, leaving 5 bases of the junction unmatched. The CDR3 loop spans 16 amino acids.

The CDR3 reads CASERWERRGEEVGYTF. In DNA, the CDR3 is TGTGCCAGCGAGCGATGGGAACGCAGGGGGGAAGAGGTTGGCTACACCTTC. J is TRBJ1-2 and V is TRBV28; the match to TRBD1 covers 7 bases. Germline CDR1 is MDHEN and CDR2 is SYDVKM. V shed 8 bases and J 7 bases; nucleotides not matched to a gene: 22. There are 17 residues in the CDR3.

This clone was picked up one time. V usage is TRBV7-8 and J usage is TRBJ2-1; 16 nucleotides align to TRBD2. Germline assignment: CDR1 SGHVS and CDR2 FQNEAQ. V trimming: 5 bases; J trimming: 10 bases; junction bases outside the gene matches: 11. CDR3 size: 17 residues. The CDR3 DNA follows: TGTGCCAGCAGCGGGACCGGGACTAGCGGGGGGGCCCGGGAGCAGTTCTTC. This translates into CASSGTGTSGGAREQFF.

The chain uses TRBV19 and TRBJ2-5, with TRBD2 identical over 8 bases. The V and J ends lost 1 base and 5 bases, in that order; junction bases with no gene match: 12. The CDR3 is 17 residues long. From germline, CDR1 is LNHDA and CDR2 SQIVND (reference sequence). In DNA form, the CDR3 reads TGTGCCAGTAGTATAGGTGCGGGAGGCCCCGCGGGGGAGACCCAGTACTTC. It is translated as CASSIGAGGPAGETQYF.

The chain couples TRBV7-9 to TRBJ1-4; a weak D match, TRBD1 (6 bases). V lost 1 base, J lost 7 bases, and 19 bases lay in between. Germline-derived CDR1 and CDR2 are SEHNR and FQNEAQ (reference sequence). The CDR3 is 17 residues long. DNA for the CDR3: TGTGCCAGCAGCTTAGACGGGAGGACAGCGGGGCCTGAAAAACTGTTTTTT. Its translation: CASSLDGRTAGPEKLFF.

This chain uses TRBV20-1 with TRBJ1-4, with D unresolved. Per the germline V gene, CDR1 is DFQATT and CDR2 is SNEGSKA (reference sequence). The CDR3 has 11 amino acids. The V end was cut by 8 bases, the J end by 1 base, with 5 bases between. This CDR3 reads CSLRTNEKLFF. Here the CDR3 DNA reads TGCAGTTTGAGAACTAATGAAAAACTGTTTTTT.

This clone was seen at least ten times. The CDR3 DNA reads as TGTGCCAGCAGCTCGCGCCCCTACGAGCAGTACTTC. Its protein product is CASSSRPYEQYF. V and J are TRBV21-1 and TRBJ2-7; the table gives TRBD2 as D, unverified against the DNA. TRBV21-1 is assigned pseudogene status. The CDR3 runs 12 residues.

The chain employs TRBV6-1 and TRBJ2-7; 11 nucleotides agree with TRBD2. This CDR3 comprises 15 residues. The V and J ends lost 8 bases and 6 bases, in that order; junction bases with no gene match: 12. Germline CDR1 and CDR2: MNHNS and SASEGT. The CDR3 region has the DNA TGTGCCAGCGAAGTCGACCCGACTAGCGGGACCGAGCAGTACTTC. Residues: CASEVDPTSGTEQYF.

The CDR3 is CASKGQNTDTQYF. The DNA of the CDR3 is TGTGCCAGCAAGGGACAGAACACAGATACGCAGTATTTT. The rearrangement uses TRBV6-1 and TRBJ2-3; TRBD1 aligns across 7 bases. J lost 2 bases, V lost 7 bases, and 3 bases had no gene match. Germline values: CDR1 MNHNS, CDR2 SASEGT. The CDR3 length is 13 residues.

This clone has a handful of counts. The chain carries TRBV30 and TRBJ1-2, with D perhaps matching TRBD1 (6 bases). Looked up from germline, CDR1 is GTSNPN and CDR2 is SVGIG (reference sequence). V lost 5 bases to trimming and J lost 7 bases, with 26 bases between them. The CDR3 is 16 residues long. CDR3 region: CAWLRGRIFPFIGYTF. CDR3 nucleotides: TGTGCCTGGCTCAGGGGAAGAATCTTTCCATTTATTGGCTACACCTTC.

The rearrangement joins TRBV7-9 to TRBJ2-3; 8 nucleotides line up with TRBD1. Germline V gene lookup returns CDR1 SEHNR and CDR2 FQNEAQ (reference sequence). The CDR3 runs to 14 residues. The junction had 0 bases not matched to a gene; V was cut back by 3 bases and J by 1 base. CDR3 sequence: CASSLTGGTDTQYF. For the CDR3, the DNA is TGTGCCAGCAGCTTGACAGGGGGCACAGATACGCAGTATTTT.

The J gene is TRBJ2-3, the V gene TRBV6-1, with 9 bases that match TRBD2. The CDR3 is made up of 12 amino acids. Germline assignment: CDR1 MNHNS and CDR2 SASEGT. V lost 7 bases, J lost 6 bases, and 2 bases stayed unmatched. The CDR3 loop reads CASNSGSDTQYF. The CDR3 bases are TGTGCCAGCAATAGCGGGAGTGATACGCAGTATTTT.

The rearrangement links TRBV20-1 to TRBJ1-2; D gene unclear. V was trimmed by 5 bases and J by 8 bases, leaving 12 bases between them. Per the germline V gene, CDR1 is DFQATT and CDR2 is SNEGSKA (reference sequence). The CDR3 spans 11 residues. CDR3 in DNA: TGCAGTGCTTGGGAGGCGGGGGGCTACACCTTC. Translation: CSAWEAGGYTF.

The gene calls are TRBV5-1 and TRBJ2-7; the D gene is possibly TRBD1 (5 bases). The CDR3 has 13 amino acids. V lost 2 bases, J lost 2 bases, and 8 bases lay in between. Germline V CDR1 and CDR2: SGHRS, YFSETQ. The CDR3 DNA is TGCGCCAGCAGCTTACAGGAGACCTACGAGCAGTACTTC. Translation gives CASSLQETYEQYF.

The CDR3 region has the DNA TGTGCCACCTGGGTGGGGAACAGGGAGACCCAGTACTTC. Translated: CATWVGNRETQYF. The chain is built from TRBV6-5 and TRBJ2-5; a possible D gene is TRBD1 (5 bases). Trimming shortened V by 10 bases and J by 5 bases, and 17 bases separated the two germline ends. The germline gives CDR1 MNHEY, CDR2 SVGAGI. This CDR3 comprises 13 residues.

V is TRBV28 and J is TRBJ1-2; the D gene is possibly TRBD1 (6 bases). Trimming stripped 5 bases from V and 3 bases from J, with 13 bases between. CDR3 length: 14 residues. Germline CDR1 MDHEN, CDR2 SYDVKM. CDR3 protein: CASSGVRGYYGYTF. CDR3 in DNA: TGTGCCAGCAGTGGGGTCAGGGGCTACTATGGCTACACCTTC.

This clone occurred once. The chain has TRBV5-1 and TRBJ2-3; 10 bases map to TRBD1. The J segment lost 4 bases and the V segment lost 4 bases, leaving 6 bases of the junction unmatched. Germline CDR1 reads SGHRS; CDR2 reads YFSETQ. The CDR3 totals 15 residues. CDR3 sequence reads: CASSTETGGSDTQYF. The CDR3 nucleotides are TGCGCCAGCAGCACAGAGACAGGGGGCTCAGATACGCAGTATTTT.

The chain couples TRBV29-1 to TRBJ1-1; D uncertain. This CDR3 is 12 amino acids long. Trimming shortened V by 6 bases and J by 1 base, and 9 bases separated the two germline ends. The germline V gene encodes CDR1 SQVTM and CDR2 ANQGSEA. The CDR3 region has the DNA TGCAGCGTACCGGGAGCGAACACTGAAGCTTTCTTT. This sequence encodes CSVPGANTEAFF.